A single T cell receptor (beta chain) is shown here with its context. Germline V gene sequence: CDR1 SGHDT, CDR2 YYEEEE. This CDR3 has 16 amino acids. Trimming removed 1 base from V and 5 bases from J; junction bases left unmatched: 10. Sequencing was performed with immunoSEQ multiplex PCR; in TCRdb, only in-frame clones are kept and a portion is missing. The table includes roughly 190,000 clones, roughly 80% detected once. These data come from a study of blood T cell repertoires in COVID-19. The chain recombines TRBV5-6 with TRBJ1-2; 8 bases map to TRBD1. This receptor was obtained from a woman aged 40 to 50 with acute or convalescent COVID-19. Sequencing was done on a sample of peripheral blood. The chain's CDR3 is CASSLFRDRSPYGYTF. In DNA, the CDR3 is TGTGCCAGCAGCTTGTTCCGGGACAGGAGTCCATATGGCTACACCTTC.